This passage covers 6 T cell receptor beta chains from one sample sequenced in a study of CD8 T cells in Susac syndrome. A quantity of 0.5 to 1 ug RNA underwent reverse transcription using random hexamers. MiXCR, run by TCRdb on the immunoSEQ multiplex PCR reads, gives a single entry per CDR3 protein. The sample consists of about 80,000 distinct CDR3 sequences, approximately 94% of them appearing once. The sequencing sample was made of CD8+ T cells from PBMCs. The receptors originated from a human donor in good health.

J is TRBJ2-1 and V is TRBV9; D may be TRBD1 or TRBD2 (5 bases each). The length of the CDR3 is 15 residues. Per germline, CDR1 SGDLS and CDR2 YYNGEE. V lost 0 bases and J lost 1, with 8 bases in between. In DNA form, the CDR3 reads TGTGCCAGCAGCGTAGGGGGGTGGTCCTACAATGAGCAGTTCTTC. Its protein product is CASSVGGWSYNEQFF.

The chain has TRBV25-1 and TRBJ2-1, with D unclear. The ends were cut back, 1 base at V and 3 bases at J, with 4 bases in the middle. The CDR3 is made up of 13 amino acids. Per the germline V gene, CDR1 is MGHDK and CDR2 is SYGVNS. The CDR3 sequence: CASSESNYNEQFF. CDR3 bases: TGTGCCAGCAGTGAATCCAACTACAATGAGCAGTTCTTC.

The chain couples TRBV9 to TRBJ1-2, with TRBD1 as a possible D gene (5 bases). The V gene's germline CDR1 is SGDLS and CDR2 YYNGEE. This CDR3 contains 15 residues. The ends were cut back, 6 bases at V and 5 bases at J, with 20 bases in the middle. The CDR3 nucleotides are TGTGCCAGCACCAAGCGGGGCCCAGACGGATATGGCTACACCTTC. It encodes CASTKRGPDGYGYTF. The full variable domain, rest sourced from reference TRBV9 and TRBJ1-2, is DSGVTQTPKHLITATGQRVTLRCSPRSGDLSVYWYQQSLDQGLQFLIQYYNGEERAKGNILERFSAQQFPDLHSELNLSSLELGDSALYFCASTKRGPDGYGYTFGSGTRLTVV.

This chain connects TRBV7-9 to TRBJ2-2; the D gene is possibly TRBD1 (6 bases). Germline lookup yields CDR1 SEHNR and CDR2 FQNEAQ (reference sequence). V was pared by 7 bases and J by 6 bases, with 12 bases between. This CDR3 has 13 amino acids. The CDR3 protein is CASTTGLSGELFF. In DNA, the CDR3 is TGTGCCAGCACCACAGGGTTATCCGGGGAGCTGTTTTTT.

V is TRBV29-1 and J is TRBJ1-1, with D uncertain. The ends were cut back, 4 bases at V and 3 bases at J, with 12 bases in the middle. The CDR3 is 13 amino acids. Germline-derived CDR1 and CDR2 are SQVTM and ANQGSEA. The CDR3: CSVVTGSDTEAFF. DNA of the CDR3: TGCAGCGTTGTAACTGGATCGGACACTGAAGCTTTCTTT.

The chain uses TRBV20-1 and TRBJ1-2; no reliable D call. There are 14 residues in the CDR3. CDR1 is DFQATT and CDR2 is SNEGSKA in the germline V gene (reference sequence). Trimming shortened V by 3 bases and J by 2 bases, and 13 bases separated the two germline ends. CDR3 nucleotides: TGCAGTGCTAGTCTCCGACCCCAGAACTATGGCTACACCTTC. This encodes CSASLRPQNYGYTF.